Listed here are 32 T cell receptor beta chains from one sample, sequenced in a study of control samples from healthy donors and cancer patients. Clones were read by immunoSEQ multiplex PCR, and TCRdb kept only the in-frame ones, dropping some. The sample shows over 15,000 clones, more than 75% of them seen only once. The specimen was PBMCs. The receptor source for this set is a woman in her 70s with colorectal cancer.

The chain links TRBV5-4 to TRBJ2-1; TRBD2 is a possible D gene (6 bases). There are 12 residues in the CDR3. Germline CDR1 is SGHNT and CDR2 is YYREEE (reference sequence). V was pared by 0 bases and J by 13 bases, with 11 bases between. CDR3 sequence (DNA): TGTGCCAGCAGCTTGGCGGGAGAAGCTCAGTTCTTC. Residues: CASSLAGEAQFF. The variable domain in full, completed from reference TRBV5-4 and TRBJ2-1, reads ETGVTQSPTHLIKTRGQQVTLRCSSQSGHNTVSWYQQALGQGPQFIFQYYREEENGRGNFPPRFSGLQFPNYSSELNVNALELDDSALYLCASSLAGEAQFFGPGTRLTVL.

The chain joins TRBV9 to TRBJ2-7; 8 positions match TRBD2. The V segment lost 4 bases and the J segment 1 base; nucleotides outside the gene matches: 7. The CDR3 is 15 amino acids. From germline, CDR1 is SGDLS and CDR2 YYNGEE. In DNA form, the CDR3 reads TGTGCCAGCAGCTTCGGGTCTAGCGGGTCCTACGAGCAGTACTTC. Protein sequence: CASSFGSSGSYEQYF.

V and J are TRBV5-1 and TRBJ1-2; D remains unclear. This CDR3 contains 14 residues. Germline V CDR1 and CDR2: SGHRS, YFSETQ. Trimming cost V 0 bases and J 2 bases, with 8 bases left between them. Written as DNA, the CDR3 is TGCGCCAGCAGCTTGGACGGGGAAAACTATGGCTACACCTTC. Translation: CASSLDGENYGYTF.

CDR3 DNA: TGTGCCAGCAGTGAAGTGGAGGGGGGTTCCGGGGAGCTGTTTTTT. The encoded protein is CASSEVEGGSGELFF. The chain joins TRBV6-1 to TRBJ2-2, with D possibly being TRBD1 or TRBD2 (6 bases each). The CDR3 spans 15 residues. Per the germline V gene, CDR1 is MNHNS and CDR2 is SASEGT. Trimming stripped 1 base from V and 6 bases from J, with 12 bases between.

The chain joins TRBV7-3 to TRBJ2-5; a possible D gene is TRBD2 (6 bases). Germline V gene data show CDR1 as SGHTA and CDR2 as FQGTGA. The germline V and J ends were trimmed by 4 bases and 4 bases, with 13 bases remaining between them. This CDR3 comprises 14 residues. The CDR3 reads CASSSGGKGETQYF. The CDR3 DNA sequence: TGTGCCAGCAGCTCTGGAGGGAAAGGAGAGACCCAGTACTTC. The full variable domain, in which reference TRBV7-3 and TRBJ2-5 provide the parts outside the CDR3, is GAGVSQTPSNKVTEKGKYVELRCDPISGHTALYWYRQSLGQGPEFLIYFQGTGAADDSGLPNDRFFAVRPEGSVSTLKIQRTERGDSAVYLCASSSGGKGETQYFGPGTRLLVL.

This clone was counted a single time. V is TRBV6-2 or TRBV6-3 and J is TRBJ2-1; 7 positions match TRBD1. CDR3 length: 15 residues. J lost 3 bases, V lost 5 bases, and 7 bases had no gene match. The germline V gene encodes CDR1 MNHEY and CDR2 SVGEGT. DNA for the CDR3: TGTGCCAGCAGTAGACCCGGGACAGACTACAATGAGCAGTTCTTC. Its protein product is CASSRPGTDYNEQFF.

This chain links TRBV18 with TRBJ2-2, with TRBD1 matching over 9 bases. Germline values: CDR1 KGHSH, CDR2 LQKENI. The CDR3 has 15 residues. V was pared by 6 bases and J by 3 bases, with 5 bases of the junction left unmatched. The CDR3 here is CASSRGQGHTGELFF. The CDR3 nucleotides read TGTGCCAGCTCCCGGGGACAGGGCCACACCGGGGAGCTGTTTTTT.

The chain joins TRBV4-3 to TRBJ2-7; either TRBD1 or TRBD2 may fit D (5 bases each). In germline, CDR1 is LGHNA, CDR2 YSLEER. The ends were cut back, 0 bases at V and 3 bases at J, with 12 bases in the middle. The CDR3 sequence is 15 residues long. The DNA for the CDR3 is TGCGCCAGCAGCCAAGATTTTGGGGACGGCTACGAGCAGTACTTC. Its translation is CASSQDFGDGYEQYF.

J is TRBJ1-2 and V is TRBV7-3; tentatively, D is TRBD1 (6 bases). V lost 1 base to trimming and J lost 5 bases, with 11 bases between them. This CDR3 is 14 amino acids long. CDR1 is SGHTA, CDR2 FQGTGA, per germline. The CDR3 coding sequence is TGTGCCAGCAGCTTAAACAGGGACGGGTATGGCTACACCTTC. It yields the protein CASSLNRDGYGYTF.

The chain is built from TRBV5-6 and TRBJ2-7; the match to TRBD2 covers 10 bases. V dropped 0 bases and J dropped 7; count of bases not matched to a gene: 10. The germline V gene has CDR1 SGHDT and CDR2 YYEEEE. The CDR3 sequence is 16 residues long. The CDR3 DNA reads TGTGCCAGCAGCTTGGGCCCTCAGCGGGGGGGACGAGAGCAGTACTTC. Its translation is CASSLGPQRGGREQYF.

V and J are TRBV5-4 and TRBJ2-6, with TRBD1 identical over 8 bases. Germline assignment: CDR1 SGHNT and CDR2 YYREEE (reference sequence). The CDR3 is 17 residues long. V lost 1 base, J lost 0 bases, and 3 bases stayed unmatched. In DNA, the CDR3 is TGTGCCAGCAGCTTGCTTACAGGGGGCTCTGGGGCCAACGTCCTGACTTTC. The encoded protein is CASSLLTGGSGANVLTF.

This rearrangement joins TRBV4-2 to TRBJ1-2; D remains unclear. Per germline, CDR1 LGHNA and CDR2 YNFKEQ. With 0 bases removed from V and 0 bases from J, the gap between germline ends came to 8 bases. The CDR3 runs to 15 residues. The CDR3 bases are TGTGCCAGCAGCCAAGAGGGGTCAACTAACTATGGCTACACCTTC. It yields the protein CASSQEGSTNYGYTF.

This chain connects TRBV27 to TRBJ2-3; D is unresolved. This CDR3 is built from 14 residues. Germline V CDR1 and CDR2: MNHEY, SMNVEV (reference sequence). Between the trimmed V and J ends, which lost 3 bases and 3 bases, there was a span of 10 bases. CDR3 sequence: CASSLWGETDTQYF. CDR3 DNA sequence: TGTGCCAGCAGTTTGTGGGGTGAGACAGATACGCAGTATTTT.

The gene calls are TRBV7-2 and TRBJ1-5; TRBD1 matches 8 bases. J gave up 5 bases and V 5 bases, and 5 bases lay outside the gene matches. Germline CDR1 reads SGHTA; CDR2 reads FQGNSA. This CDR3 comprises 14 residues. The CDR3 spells CASSIQGADQPQHF. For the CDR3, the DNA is TGTGCCAGCAGCATCCAGGGGGCGGATCAGCCCCAGCATTTT.

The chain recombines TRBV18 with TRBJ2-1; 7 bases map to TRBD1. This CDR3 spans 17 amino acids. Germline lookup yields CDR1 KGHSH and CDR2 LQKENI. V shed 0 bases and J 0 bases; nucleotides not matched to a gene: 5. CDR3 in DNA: TGTGCCAGCTCACCACCGGGACAGCTTGGCTCCTACAATGAGCAGTTCTTC. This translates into CASSPPGQLGSYNEQFF.

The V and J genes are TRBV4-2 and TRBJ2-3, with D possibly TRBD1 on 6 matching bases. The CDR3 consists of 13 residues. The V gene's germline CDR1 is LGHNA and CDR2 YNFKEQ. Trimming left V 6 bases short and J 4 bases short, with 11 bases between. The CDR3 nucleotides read TGTGCCAGCAGTGGTGGGGGCGCAGATACGCAGTATTTT. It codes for CASSGGGADTQYF.

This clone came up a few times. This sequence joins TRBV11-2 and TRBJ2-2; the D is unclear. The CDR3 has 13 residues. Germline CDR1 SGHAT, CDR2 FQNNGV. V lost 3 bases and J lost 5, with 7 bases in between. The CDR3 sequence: CASSLGVTGELFF. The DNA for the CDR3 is TGTGCCAGCAGCTTGGGCGTTACCGGGGAGCTGTTTTTT.

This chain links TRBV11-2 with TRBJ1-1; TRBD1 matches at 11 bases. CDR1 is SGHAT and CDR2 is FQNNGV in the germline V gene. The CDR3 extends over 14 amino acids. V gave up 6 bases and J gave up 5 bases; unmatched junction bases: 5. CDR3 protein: CASRRDRGWTEAFF. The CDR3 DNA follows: TGTGCCAGCAGAAGGGACAGGGGGTGGACTGAAGCTTTCTTT.

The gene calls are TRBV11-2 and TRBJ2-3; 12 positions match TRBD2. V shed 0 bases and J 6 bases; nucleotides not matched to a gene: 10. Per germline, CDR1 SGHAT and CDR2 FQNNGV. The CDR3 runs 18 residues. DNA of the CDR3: TGTGCCAGCAGCTTAGATCGAGCTAGCGGGAGGGCCAGGGATACGCAGTATTTT. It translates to CASSLDRASGRARDTQYF.

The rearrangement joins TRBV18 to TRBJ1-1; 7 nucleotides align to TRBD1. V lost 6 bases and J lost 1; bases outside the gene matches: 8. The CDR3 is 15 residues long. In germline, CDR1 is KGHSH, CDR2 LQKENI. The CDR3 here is CASSPWAGGNTEAFF. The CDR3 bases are TGTGCCAGCTCTCCATGGGCAGGGGGGAACACTGAAGCTTTCTTT.

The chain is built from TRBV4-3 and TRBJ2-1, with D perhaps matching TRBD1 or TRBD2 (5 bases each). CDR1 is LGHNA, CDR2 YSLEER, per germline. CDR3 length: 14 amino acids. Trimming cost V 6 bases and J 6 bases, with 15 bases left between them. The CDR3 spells CASSRMGEGNEQFF. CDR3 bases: TGCGCCAGCAGTCGTATGGGGGAAGGCAATGAGCAGTTCTTC.

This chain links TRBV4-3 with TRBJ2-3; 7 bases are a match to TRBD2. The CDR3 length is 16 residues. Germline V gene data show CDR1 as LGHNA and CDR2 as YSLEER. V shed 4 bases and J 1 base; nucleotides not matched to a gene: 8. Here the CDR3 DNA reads TGCGCCAGCAGCCTCCCGGGGGGTATCTGCACAGATACGCAGTATTTT. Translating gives CASSLPGGICTDTQYF.

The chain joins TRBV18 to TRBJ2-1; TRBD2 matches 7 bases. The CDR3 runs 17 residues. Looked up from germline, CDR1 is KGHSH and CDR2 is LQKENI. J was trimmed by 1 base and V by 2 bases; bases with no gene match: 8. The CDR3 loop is CASSPYPPGGSYNEQFF. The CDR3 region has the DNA TGTGCCAGCTCACCATACCCCCCGGGAGGATCCTACAATGAGCAGTTCTTC. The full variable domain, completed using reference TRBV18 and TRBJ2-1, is NAGVMQNPRHLVRRRGQEARLRCSPMKGHSHVYWYRQLPEEGLKFMVYLQKENIIDESGMPKERFSAEFPKEGPSILRIQQVVRGDSAAYFCASSPYPPGGSYNEQFFGPGTRLTVL.

The CDR3 reads CATGRRADKNIQYF. DNA of the CDR3: TGTGCCACCGGTCGGAGGGCGGACAAAAACATTCAGTACTTC. The rearrangement links TRBV15 to TRBJ2-4; D is perhaps TRBD2 (6 bases). The germline V gene has CDR1 LNHNV and CDR2 YYDKDF (reference sequence). This CDR3 has 14 amino acids. With 8 bases removed from V and 3 bases from J, the gap between germline ends came to 14 bases.

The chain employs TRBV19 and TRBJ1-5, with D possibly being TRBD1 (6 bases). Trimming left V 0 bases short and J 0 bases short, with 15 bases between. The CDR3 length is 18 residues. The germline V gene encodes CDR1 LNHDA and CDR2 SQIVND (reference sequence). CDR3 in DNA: TGTGCCAGTAGTATAGAGGGGGCGGGGACCCATAGCAATCAGCCCCAGCATTTT. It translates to CASSIEGAGTHSNQPQHF.

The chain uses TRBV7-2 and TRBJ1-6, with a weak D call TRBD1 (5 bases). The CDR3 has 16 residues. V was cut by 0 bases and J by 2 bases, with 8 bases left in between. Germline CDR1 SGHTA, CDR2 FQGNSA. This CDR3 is CASSLATQAYNSPLHF. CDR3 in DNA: TGTGCCAGCAGCTTAGCGACACAGGCCTATAATTCACCCCTCCACTTT. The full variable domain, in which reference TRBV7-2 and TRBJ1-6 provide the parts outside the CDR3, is GAGVSQSPSNKVTEKGKDVELRCDPISGHTALYWYRQSLGQGLEFLIYFQGNSAPDKSGLPSDRFSAERTGGSVSTLTIQRTQQEDSAVYLCASSLATQAYNSPLHFGNGTRLTVT.

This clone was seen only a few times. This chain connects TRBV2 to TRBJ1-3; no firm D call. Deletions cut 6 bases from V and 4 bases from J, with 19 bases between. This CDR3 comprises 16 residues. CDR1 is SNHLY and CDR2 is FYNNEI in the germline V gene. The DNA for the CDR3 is TGTGCCAGCAGCTCCCGGGGAGGTCTAAGGGGAAACACCATATATTTT. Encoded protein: CASSSRGGLRGNTIYF.

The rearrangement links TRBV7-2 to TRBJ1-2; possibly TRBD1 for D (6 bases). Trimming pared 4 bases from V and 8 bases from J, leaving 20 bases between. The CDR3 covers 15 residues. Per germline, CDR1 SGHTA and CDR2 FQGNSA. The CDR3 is CASSSTRGQRSGYTF. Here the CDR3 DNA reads TGTGCCAGCAGCTCCACCCGGGGACAAAGGAGCGGCTACACCTTC.

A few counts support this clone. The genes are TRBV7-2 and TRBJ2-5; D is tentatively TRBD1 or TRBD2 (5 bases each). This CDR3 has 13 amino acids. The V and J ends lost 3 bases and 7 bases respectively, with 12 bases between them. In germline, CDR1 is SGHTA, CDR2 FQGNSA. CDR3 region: CASSFGTLGTQYF. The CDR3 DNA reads TGTGCCAGCAGCTTCGGGACCCTCGGGACCCAGTACTTC.

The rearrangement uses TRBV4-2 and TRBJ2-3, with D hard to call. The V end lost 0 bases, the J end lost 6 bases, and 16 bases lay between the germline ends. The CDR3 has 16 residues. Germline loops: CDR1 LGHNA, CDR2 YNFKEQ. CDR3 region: CASSQDSSPGRDTQYF. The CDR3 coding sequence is TGTGCCAGCAGCCAAGATTCAAGCCCAGGAAGGGATACGCAGTATTTT.

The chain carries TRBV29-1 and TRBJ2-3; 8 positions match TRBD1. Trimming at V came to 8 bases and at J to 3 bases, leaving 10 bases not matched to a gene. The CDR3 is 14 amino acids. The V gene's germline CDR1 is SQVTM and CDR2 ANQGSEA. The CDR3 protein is CSTQQGGVTDTQYF. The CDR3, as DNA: TGCAGCACTCAACAGGGGGGAGTAACAGATACGCAGTATTTT.

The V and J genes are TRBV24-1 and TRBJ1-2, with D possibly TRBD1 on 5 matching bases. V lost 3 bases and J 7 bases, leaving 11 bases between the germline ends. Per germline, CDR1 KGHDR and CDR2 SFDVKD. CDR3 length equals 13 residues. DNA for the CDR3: TGTGCCACCAGTGATAATCCTGGGGGTGGCTACACCTTC. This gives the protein CATSDNPGGGYTF.